What follows describes a single T cell receptor beta chain. Antigen specificity is unknown. The source of the sample is a study of OX40 agonist ivuxolimab in advanced cancers. The study's findings and limits: Mean expanded clone counts were higher in CD8+ than CD4+ T cells.

Sequenced by immunoSEQ multiplex PCR; TCRdb stores in-frame clones only, minus some. The sample has 55,000 to 85,000 clones; more than 80% are singletons. Germline lookup yields CDR1 SGHRS and CDR2 YFSETQ. V dropped 2 bases and J dropped 4; count of bases not matched to a gene: 4. The CDR3 consists of 14 residues. V and J are TRBV5-1 and TRBJ1-2; 8 positions agree with TRBD1. The sequence came from an adult with an advanced solid tumor such as melanoma, head and neck, liver or kidney cancer. The sequencing here drew on CD4+ or CD8+ T cells sorted from blood, taken in a trial of the OX40 agonist ivuxolimab. CDR3 sequence: CASSLTGGRYGYTF. The CDR3 DNA is TGCGCCAGCAGCTTAACAGGGGGGCGCTATGGCTACACCTTC.